This T cell receptor beta chain appears in the sequencing data of a study of Graves' ophthalmopathy and Graves' hyperthyroidism. Study context: No treatment had been given when peripheral blood was collected at initial diagnosis.

Germline V gene sequence: CDR1 MNHNS, CDR2 SASEGT. CDR3 length: 14 residues. V was trimmed by 4 bases and J by 2 bases, leaving 6 bases between them. As the template, RNA transcripts were used to amplify TCR beta CDR3 regions. Second-round multiplex PCR came after a first-round RT-PCR that employed HTBI primers. MiXCR, applied by TCRdb to the multiplex PCR reads, yields one record per CDR3 protein. The table has approximately 330,000 distinct CDR3 sequences, around a sixth seen once; the top ten hold roughly an eighth. Whole-study findings and limits: Blood also held most thyroid clonotypes expanded above 0.001 frequency.

Regarding this clonotype: Its cognate antigen is unknown.

Other autoimmune diseases, uncontrolled infections, pregnancy or lactation led to the exclusion of patients. This sequence was found in an adult man with Graves' ophthalmopathy. V usage is TRBV6-1 and J usage is TRBJ2-6; D might be TRBD1 (5 bases). The material sequenced was peripheral blood. The DNA of the CDR3 is TGTGCCAGCAGTGGGGGCCCTGGGGCCAACGTCCTGACTTTC. Protein sequence: CASSGGPGANVLTF.